The next 18 T cell receptor beta chains were all read from a single sample in a study of blood T cell repertoires in COVID-19. The assay was immunoSEQ multiplex PCR, and TCRdb's table has in-frame clones only and misses some. The table lists more than 250,000 clones, more than 75% of them singletons. Sample: PBMCs or T cells enriched from blood (not recorded which). These receptors originate from a woman between 18 and 30 years old who had recovered from COVID-19.

CDR3 sequence reads: CASSVAIAGAADTQYF. CDR3 DNA sequence: TGTGCCAGCAGCGTAGCGATAGCGGGAGCCGCGGATACGCAGTATTTT. This chain connects TRBV9 to TRBJ2-3; TRBD2 aligns across 9 bases. This CDR3 has 16 amino acids. Germline CDR1 is SGDLS and CDR2 is YYNGEE. After removal of 0 bases from V and 6 bases from J, the junction contained 8 bases not matched to a gene.

V usage is TRBV15 and J usage is TRBJ2-5; TRBD2 matches 9 bases. V dropped 8 bases and J dropped 2; count of bases not matched to a gene: 3. CDR1 LNHNV and CDR2 YYDKDF come from the germline V gene (reference sequence). The CDR3 runs 13 residues. CDR3 sequence (DNA): TGTGCCACCCAGAGCGGGGGGCAAGAGACCCAGTACTTC. Protein sequence: CATQSGGQETQYF.

The V and J genes are TRBV5-4 and TRBJ2-7; the match to TRBD1 covers 8 bases. Germline CDR1 SGHNT, CDR2 YYREEE (reference sequence). The CDR3 contains 14 residues. Germline trimming cut 10 bases from V and 3 bases from J; bases unmatched to any gene: 12. The CDR3 bases are TGTGCCTGGCATATCGCAGGGGGCGGCTACGAGCAGTACTTC. Translating it yields CAWHIAGGGYEQYF. The full variable domain, rest sourced from reference TRBV5-4 and TRBJ2-7, is ETGVTQSPTHLIKTRGQQVTLRCSSQSGHNTVSWYQQALGQGPQFIFQYYREEENGRGNFPPRFSGLQFPNYSSELNVNALELDDSALYLCAWHIAGGGYEQYFGPGTRLTVT.

The gene calls are TRBV5-1 and TRBJ1-4; a weak D match, TRBD1 (6 bases). This CDR3 region has 15 residues. Germline V gene data show CDR1 as SGHRS and CDR2 as YFSETQ. The V and J ends lost 0 bases and 4 bases respectively, with 10 bases between them. CDR3: CASSLAQGSNEKLFF. For the CDR3, the DNA is TGCGCCAGCAGCTTGGCGCAGGGGAGTAATGAAAAACTGTTTTTT.

This chain joins TRBV4-1 and TRBJ1-4; D is unresolved. The CDR3 is made up of 14 amino acids. Germline values: CDR1 MGHRA, CDR2 YSYEKL. V lost 0 bases and J lost 4, with 6 bases in between. CDR3 sequence: CASSQEQVNEKLFF. The CDR3 region has the DNA TGCGCCAGCAGCCAAGAGCAGGTTAATGAAAAACTGTTTTTT.

This chain joins TRBV19 and TRBJ1-1; 7 bases agree with TRBD1. CDR1 is LNHDA and CDR2 is SQIVND in the germline V gene (reference sequence). The CDR3 runs 15 residues. The ends lost 5 bases at V and 0 bases at J; junction bases unmatched: 6. CDR3 nucleotide sequence: TGTGCCAGTAGTGGACCGGGACAGATGAACACTGAAGCTTTCTTT. Its protein is CASSGPGQMNTEAFF. Full variable domain (outside the CDR3, taken from reference TRBV19 and TRBJ1-1): DGGITQSPKYLFRKEGQNVTLSCEQNLNHDAMYWYRQDPGQGLRLIYYSQIVNDFQKGDIAEGYSVSREKKESFPLTVTSAQKNPTAFYLCASSGPGQMNTEAFFGQGTRLTVV.

This chain uses TRBV5-8 with TRBJ2-1, with 9 bases matching TRBD1. Germline V gene sequence: CDR1 SGHTS, CDR2 YDEGEE. V lost 7 bases to trimming and J lost 7 bases; unmatched junction nucleotides: 15. The length of the CDR3 is 16 residues. CDR3 sequence: CASGPFSRDRANEQFF. The DNA of the CDR3 is TGTGCCAGCGGACCCTTTTCCCGGGACAGGGCAAATGAGCAGTTCTTC.

The rearrangement joins TRBV7-2 to TRBJ1-5; D perhaps matches TRBD1 (6 bases). This CDR3 has 15 residues. Germline assignment: CDR1 SGHTA and CDR2 FQGNSA. V was trimmed by 4 bases and J by 7 bases, leaving 17 bases between them. CDR3 DNA sequence: TGTGCCAGCAGCTCCCGCACAGGGTCGGGGCAGCCCCAGCATTTT. This encodes CASSSRTGSGQPQHF.

The V gene is TRBV24-1, the J gene TRBJ2-3; maybe TRBD1 (6 bases). Trimming pared 3 bases from V and 0 bases from J, leaving 12 bases between. CDR1 and CDR2 from the germline V gene are KGHDR and SFDVKD. The CDR3 runs to 16 residues. The CDR3 sequence is CATSDPATGSTDTQYF. The CDR3, as DNA: TGTGCCACCAGTGATCCCGCAACAGGGAGCACAGATACGCAGTATTTT.

The rearrangement joins TRBV11-2 to TRBJ1-2, with 11 bases lining up with TRBD1. Losses at the gene ends were 5 bases for V and 2 bases for J; bases not matched to a gene: 4. CDR1 and CDR2 (germline): SGHAT, FQNNGV. The CDR3 has 15 residues. The CDR3, as DNA: TGTGCCAGCAGCCAAGGACAGGGGGCCAACTATGGCTACACCTTC. Translating gives CASSQGQGANYGYTF.

This clone came up a few times. The CDR3 bases are TGTGCCAGTAGTATAGCCGCGGGGGCTGGGCCCCTCCACTTT. This translates into CASSIAAGAGPLHF. The rearrangement uses TRBV19 and TRBJ1-6; TRBD1 might be the D (6 bases). Trimming took off 1 base at V and 13 bases at J, with 14 bases between the two ends. The CDR3 has 14 residues. From germline, CDR1 is LNHDA and CDR2 SQIVND (reference sequence).

The V and J genes are TRBV5-1 and TRBJ1-1; D gene uncertain. The CDR3 spans 14 residues. V shed 2 bases and J shed 0 bases, with 8 bases lying between them. The germline gives CDR1 SGHRS, CDR2 YFSETQ. The CDR3 reads CASSFKGVNTEAFF. CDR3 DNA sequence: TGCGCCAGCAGCTTCAAGGGAGTGAACACTGAAGCTTTCTTT.

The rearrangement joins TRBV4-1 to TRBJ1-4; D is unresolved. Trimming shortened V by 0 bases and J by 0 bases, and 8 bases separated the two germline ends. Germline V CDR1 and CDR2: MGHRA, YSYEKL. This CDR3 is 16 amino acids long. This CDR3 reads CASSQDRSATNEKLFF. CDR3 DNA: TGCGCCAGCAGCCAAGACAGATCTGCAACTAATGAAAAACTGTTTTTT.

Concerning this clone: Other nucleotide sequences in the sample specify the same CDR3. This chain joins TRBV5-4 and TRBJ1-2; 8 nucleotides align to TRBD1. CDR3 length: 14 residues. The V gene end was trimmed by 0 bases and the J gene end by 4 bases; junction bases not matched to a gene: 2. From germline, CDR1 is SGHNT and CDR2 YYREEE (reference sequence). The CDR3 nucleotides read TGTGCCAGCAGCTTGGGACAGGGGATCTATGGCTACACCTTC. This translates into CASSLGQGIYGYTF.

This chain links TRBV6-5 with TRBJ1-4; D might be TRBD1 (6 bases). Germline V gene sequence: CDR1 MNHEY, CDR2 SVGAGI. Trimming stripped 6 bases from V and 5 bases from J, with 16 bases between. CDR3 length equals 15 residues. This chain's CDR3 is CASRRSATGNEKLFF. The CDR3 DNA is TGTGCCAGCAGACGAAGTGCAACAGGGAATGAAAAACTGTTTTTT.

The chain is built from TRBV4-1 and TRBJ2-4; 16 nucleotides agree with TRBD2. Trimming cost V 4 bases and J 1 base; bases outside gene matches: 4. The germline V gene encodes CDR1 MGHRA and CDR2 YSYEKL. This CDR3 is built from 18 residues. The CDR3 DNA reads as TGCGCCAGCAGCCGGGGACTAGCGGGGGGGCGGGCCAAAAACATTCAGTACTTC. It encodes CASSRGLAGGRAKNIQYF.

The CDR3 DNA follows: TGTGCCAGCAGCCTTAGATTAGCGAAGGACTATGGCTACACCTTC. Protein sequence: CASSLRLAKDYGYTF. The rearrangement links TRBV11-3 to TRBJ1-2; D not resolved. Germline V CDR1 and CDR2: SGHNT, YENEEA. The CDR3 is made up of 15 amino acids. Trimming stripped 5 bases from V and 3 bases from J, with 16 bases between.

The chain links TRBV27 to TRBJ1-4; 8 bases fit TRBD1. V trimming: 5 bases; J trimming: 10 bases; junction bases outside the gene matches: 0. This CDR3 has 11 amino acids. The germline gives CDR1 MNHEY, CDR2 SMNVEV (reference sequence). The DNA for the CDR3 is TGTGCCAGCAGTCAGGGGGCAAAACTGTTTTTT. Encoded protein: CASSQGAKLFF.